The rows below give T cell receptor beta chains drawn from one sample of a study of shared clonotypes between healthy human individuals. Clones were read by immunoSEQ multiplex PCR, and TCRdb kept only the in-frame ones, dropping some. The sample includes roughly 2.2 million clones, 85% to 95% of them seen just once. Sequencing was done on a sample of naive CD4+ T cells from PBMCs. The receptors originated from a man between 18 and 29 years old in good health. Some clones in this sample may be carry-over from other donors' samples. Each CDR3 is given with its conserved first and last residue. The D gene is left open where the match is weak. Clone size is given for some rows only: seen once, a few or many times, or a class if the clone is expanded.

D gene	clone size	V gene	J gene	CDR3 protein	CDR3 DNA
.	.	TRBV29-1	TRBJ2-7	CSVEDQGGLGEQYF	TGCAGCGTTGAAGATCAAGGAGGTCTGGGCGAGCAGTACTTC
.	.	TRBV5-1	TRBJ2-4	CASSLATGQKNIQYF	TGCGCCAGCAGCTTGGCTACCGGACAGAAAAACATTCAGTACTTC
TRBD1	.	TRBV18	TRBJ1-1	CASSPSGQGRMNTEAFF	TGTGCCAGCTCACCATCCGGACAGGGGAGGATGAACACTGAAGCTTTCTTT
TRBD2	.	TRBV7-9	TRBJ2-3	CASSTGTSGSTDTQYF	TGTGCCAGCAGCACCGGGACTAGCGGGAGTACAGATACGCAGTATTTT
.	.	TRBV7-2	TRBJ2-7	CASSFGGGAYEQYF	TGTGCCAGCAGCTTCGGCGGGGGCGCTTACGAGCAGTACTTC
TRBD2	.	TRBV6-1	TRBJ2-5	CASSEGNWAGVVTQYF	TGTGCCAGCAGTGAAGGAAATTGGGCGGGGGTTGTGACCCAGTACTTC
.	few	TRBV18	TRBJ2-5	CASSPGGGETQYF	TGTGCCAGCTCACCAGGGGGTGGAGAGACCCAGTACTTC
TRBD1	.	TRBV11-3	TRBJ1-1	CASSWGQGRNTEAFF	TGTGCCAGCAGCTGGGGACAGGGTCGGAACACTGAAGCTTTCTTT
.	.	TRBV18	TRBJ2-1	CASSPTTDEQFF	TGTGCCAGCTCACCAACGACAGATGAGCAGTTCTTC
.	.	TRBV10-1	TRBJ2-7	CASSRGTYEQYF	TGCGCCAGCAGCAGGGGTACCTACGAGCAGTACTTC
TRBD1	.	TRBV7-9	TRBJ2-2	CASSLETGGTGELFF	TGTGCCAGCAGCTTAGAGACAGGGGGCACCGGGGAGCTGTTTTTT
TRBD1	.	TRBV18	TRBJ1-3	CASSPRTGGDSGNTIYF	TGTGCCAGCTCACCCCGGACAGGGGGCGATTCGGGAAACACCATATATTTT
.	.	TRBV4-3	TRBJ1-3	CASSQGLTGGNTIYF	TGCGCCAGCAGCCAAGGGCTTACAGGCGGAAACACCATATATTTT
.	.	TRBV25-1	TRBJ2-7	CASSRAGAYEQYF	TGTGCCAGCAGTCGGGCAGGGGCCTACGAGCAGTACTTC
.	.	TRBV29-1	TRBJ1-2	CSSSDNYGYTF	TGCAGCTCATCAGATAACTATGGCTACACCTTC
.	.	TRBV10-3	TRBJ2-1	CAISESVLGEQFF	TGTGCCATCAGTGAGTCGGTGCTGGGTGAGCAGTTCTTC
TRBD1	.	TRBV5-6	TRBJ2-7	CASSFSVRQGAYEQYF	TGTGCCAGCAGCTTTTCGGTACGGCAGGGGGCCTACGAGCAGTACTTC
TRBD1	.	TRBV7-9	TRBJ2-5	CASSGEGVFQGEKETQYF	TGTGCCAGCAGCGGAGAGGGTGTCTTTCAGGGGGAGAAAGAGACCCAGTACTTC
TRBD2	.	TRBV5-1	TRBJ2-2	CASSLDGRAKPGELFF	TGCGCCAGCAGCTTGGACGGGAGGGCCAAGCCCGGGGAGCTGTTTTTT
TRBD1	.	TRBV4-2	TRBJ2-7	CASSLKRGQGAYEQYF	TGTGCCAGCAGCCTAAAGAGAGGACAGGGGGCCTACGAGCAGTACTTC
.	.	TRBV18	TRBJ2-2	CASSQQGITGELFF	TGTGCCAGCTCACAACAGGGAATCACCGGGGAGCTGTTTTTT
.	.	TRBV19	TRBJ1-1	CARILQLTEAFF	TGTGCCAGGATTTTACAGTTAACTGAAGCTTTCTTT
TRBD1	few	TRBV2	TRBJ1-5	CASVREGASQPQHF	TGTGCCAGCGTGAGGGAGGGGGCGAGTCAGCCCCAGCATTTT